This TCR beta chain was sequenced during a study of T cell repertoires in cytomegalovirus infection. Looking at the study overall: Shared public TCR beta signatures pointed to both CMV infection and a matching HLA type. Study-wide points: What dominated the ex vivo response were HLA-C-restricted CMV-specific TCR beta clonotypes. People with CMV and the relevant HLA were identified by cumulative public TCR beta family frequency.

MiXCR, run by TCRdb on the reads, gives a single entry per CDR3 protein. The sample records some 300,000 distinct CDR3 sequences, 9.6% being singletons. V lost 0 bases, J lost 3 bases, and 17 bases lay in between. The CDR3 has 18 amino acids. Germline V CDR1 and CDR2: SGHVS, FQNEAQ. In its sample, this clonotype was seen many times. Antigen: not known. This sequence was found in a human donor in good health (CMV status not recorded). Some clones in this sample may be carry-over from other donors' samples. Sequencing was performed on PBMCs. V is TRBV7-8 and J is TRBJ2-2; D gene uncertain. The CDR3 DNA is TGTGCCAGCAGCTTAGCTTTAAGCCCTTCGAGAGACACCGGGGAGCTGTTTTTT. Amino acid sequence: CASSLALSPSRDTGELFF.